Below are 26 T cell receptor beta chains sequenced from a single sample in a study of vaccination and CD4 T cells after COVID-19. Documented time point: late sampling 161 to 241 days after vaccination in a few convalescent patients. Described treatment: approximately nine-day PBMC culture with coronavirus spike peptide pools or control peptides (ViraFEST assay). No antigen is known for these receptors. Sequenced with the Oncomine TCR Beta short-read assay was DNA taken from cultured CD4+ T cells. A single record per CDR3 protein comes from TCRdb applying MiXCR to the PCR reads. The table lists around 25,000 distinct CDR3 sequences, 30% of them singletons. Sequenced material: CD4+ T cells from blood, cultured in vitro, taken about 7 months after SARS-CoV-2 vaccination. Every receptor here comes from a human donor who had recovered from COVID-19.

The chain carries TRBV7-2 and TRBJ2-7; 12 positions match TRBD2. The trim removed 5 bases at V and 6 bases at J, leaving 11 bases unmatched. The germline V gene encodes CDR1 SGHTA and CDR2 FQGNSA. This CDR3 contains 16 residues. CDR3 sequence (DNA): TGTGCCAGCAGCCCAGATCTGACTAGCGGGAGAAGCGAGCAGTACTTC. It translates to CASSPDLTSGRSEQYF.

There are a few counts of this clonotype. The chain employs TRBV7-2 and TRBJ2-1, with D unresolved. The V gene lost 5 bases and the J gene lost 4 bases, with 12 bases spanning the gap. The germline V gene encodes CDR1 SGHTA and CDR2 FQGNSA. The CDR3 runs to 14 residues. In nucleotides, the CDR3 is TGTGCCAGCAGCCTTACACCGCGGTACAATGAGCAGTTCTTC. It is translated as CASSLTPRYNEQFF.

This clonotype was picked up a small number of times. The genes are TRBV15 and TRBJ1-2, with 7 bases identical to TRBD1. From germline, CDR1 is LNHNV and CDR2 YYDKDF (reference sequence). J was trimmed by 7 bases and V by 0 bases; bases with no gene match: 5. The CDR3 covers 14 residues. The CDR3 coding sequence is TGTGCCACCAGCAGAGAAGGGGGCGGGCGTGGCTACACCTTC. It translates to CATSREGGGRGYTF.

The CDR3 DNA is TGTGCCAGCAGCTTTACTAGCGGGAGTATGCCGGCCCAGTACTTC. Its protein product is CASSFTSGSMPAQYF. The V call is TRBV7-2, the J call TRBJ2-5; 11 positions agree with TRBD2. The V segment lost 3 bases and the J segment 9 bases; nucleotides outside the gene matches: 9. The CDR3 is 15 residues long. Germline assignment: CDR1 SGHTA and CDR2 FQGNSA.

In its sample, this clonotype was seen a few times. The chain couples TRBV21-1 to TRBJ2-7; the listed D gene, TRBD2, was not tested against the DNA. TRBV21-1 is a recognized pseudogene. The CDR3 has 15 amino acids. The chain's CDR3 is CASSKEPSGGNEQYF. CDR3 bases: TGTGCCAGCAGCAAAGAGCCTAGCGGTGGCAACGAGCAGTACTTC.

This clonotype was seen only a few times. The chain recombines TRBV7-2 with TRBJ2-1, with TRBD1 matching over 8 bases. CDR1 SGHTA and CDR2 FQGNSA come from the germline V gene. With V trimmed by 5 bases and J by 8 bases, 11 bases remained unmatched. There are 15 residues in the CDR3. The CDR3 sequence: CASSPRTGQDYEQFF. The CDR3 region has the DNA TGTGCCAGCAGCCCCAGGACAGGGCAGGATTATGAGCAGTTCTTC.

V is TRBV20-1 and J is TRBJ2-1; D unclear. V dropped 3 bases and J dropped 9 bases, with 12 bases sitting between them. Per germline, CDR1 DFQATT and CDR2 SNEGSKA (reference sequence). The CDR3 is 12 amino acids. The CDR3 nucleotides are TGCAGTGCTAGTCCAGGTTTGCGTGAGCAGTTCTTC. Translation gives CSASPGLREQFF.

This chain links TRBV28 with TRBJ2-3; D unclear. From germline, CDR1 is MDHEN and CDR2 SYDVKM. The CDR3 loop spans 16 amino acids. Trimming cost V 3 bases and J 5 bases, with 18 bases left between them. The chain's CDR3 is CASSFTAGLVGDTQYF. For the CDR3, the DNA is TGTGCCAGCAGTTTTACCGCCGGCCTAGTCGGAGATACGCAGTATTTT.

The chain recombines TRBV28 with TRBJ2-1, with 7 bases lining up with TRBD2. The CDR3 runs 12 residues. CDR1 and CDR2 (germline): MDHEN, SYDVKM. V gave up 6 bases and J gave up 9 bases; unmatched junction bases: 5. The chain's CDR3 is CASRREEVEQFF. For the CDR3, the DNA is TGTGCCAGCAGACGGGAGGAAGTTGAGCAGTTCTTC.

CDR3 nucleotides: TGCAGTGCTAGAGAGCTAGCGGGAGACTACAATGAGCAGTTCTTC. It specifies CSARELAGDYNEQFF. The rearrangement links TRBV20-1 to TRBJ2-1; 10 nucleotides agree with TRBD2. The CDR3 covers 15 residues. V shed 0 bases, J shed 3 bases, and the junction held 2 bases outside the gene matches. Germline CDR1 DFQATT, CDR2 SNEGSKA (reference sequence).

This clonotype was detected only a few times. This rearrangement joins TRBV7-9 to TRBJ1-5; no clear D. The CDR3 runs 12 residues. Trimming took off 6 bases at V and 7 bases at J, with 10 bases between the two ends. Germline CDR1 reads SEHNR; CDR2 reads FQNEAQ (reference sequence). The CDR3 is CASSSPSQPQHF. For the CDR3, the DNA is TGTGCCAGCAGTTCCCCGTCCCAGCCCCAGCATTTT.

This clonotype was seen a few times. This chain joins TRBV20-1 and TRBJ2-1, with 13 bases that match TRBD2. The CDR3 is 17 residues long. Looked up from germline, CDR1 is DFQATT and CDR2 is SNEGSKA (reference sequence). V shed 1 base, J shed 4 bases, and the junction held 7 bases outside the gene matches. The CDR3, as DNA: TGCAGTGCTAGAGTACTAGCGGGAGGGGGGTCTTACAATGAGCAGTTCTTC. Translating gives CSARVLAGGGSYNEQFF.

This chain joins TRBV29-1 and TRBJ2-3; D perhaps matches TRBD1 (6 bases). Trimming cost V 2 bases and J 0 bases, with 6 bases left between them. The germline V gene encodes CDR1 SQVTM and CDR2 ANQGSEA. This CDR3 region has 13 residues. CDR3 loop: CSVERGSTDTQYF. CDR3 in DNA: TGCAGCGTTGAAAGGGGGAGCACAGATACGCAGTATTTT.

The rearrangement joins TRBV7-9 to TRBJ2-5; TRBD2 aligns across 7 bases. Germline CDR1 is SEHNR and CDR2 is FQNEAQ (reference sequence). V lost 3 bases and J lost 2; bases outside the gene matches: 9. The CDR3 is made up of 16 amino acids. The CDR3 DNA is TGTGCCAGCAGCTTGGGGGGGAGCGGGCGGCAAGAGACCCAGTACTTC. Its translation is CASSLGGSGRQETQYF.

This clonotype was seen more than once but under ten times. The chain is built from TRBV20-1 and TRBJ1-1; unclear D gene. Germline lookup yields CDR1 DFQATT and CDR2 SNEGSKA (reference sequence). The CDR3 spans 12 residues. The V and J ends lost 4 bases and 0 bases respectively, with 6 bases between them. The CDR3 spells CSAKAMNTEAFF. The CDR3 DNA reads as TGCAGTGCTAAGGCGATGAACACTGAAGCTTTCTTT.

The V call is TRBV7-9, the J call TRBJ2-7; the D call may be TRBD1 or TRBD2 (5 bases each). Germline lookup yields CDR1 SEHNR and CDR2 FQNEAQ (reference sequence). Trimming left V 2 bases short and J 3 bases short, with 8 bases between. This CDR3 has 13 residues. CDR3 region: CASSLPGLYEQYF. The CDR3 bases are TGTGCCAGCAGCTTACCGGGGCTCTACGAGCAGTACTTC.

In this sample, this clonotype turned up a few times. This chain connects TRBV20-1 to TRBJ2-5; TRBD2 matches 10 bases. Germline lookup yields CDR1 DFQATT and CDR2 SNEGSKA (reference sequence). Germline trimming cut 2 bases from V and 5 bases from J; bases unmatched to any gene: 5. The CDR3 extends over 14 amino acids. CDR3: CSARSSGGRETQYF. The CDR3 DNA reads TGCAGTGCTAGATCTAGCGGGGGCCGGGAGACCCAGTACTTC.

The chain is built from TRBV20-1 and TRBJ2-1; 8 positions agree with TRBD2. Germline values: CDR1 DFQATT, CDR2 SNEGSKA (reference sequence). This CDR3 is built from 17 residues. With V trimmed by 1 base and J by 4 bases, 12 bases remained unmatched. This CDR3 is CSARGQREGLRYNEQFF. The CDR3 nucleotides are TGCAGTGCTAGAGGTCAACGGGAGGGCCTCAGGTACAATGAGCAGTTCTTC.

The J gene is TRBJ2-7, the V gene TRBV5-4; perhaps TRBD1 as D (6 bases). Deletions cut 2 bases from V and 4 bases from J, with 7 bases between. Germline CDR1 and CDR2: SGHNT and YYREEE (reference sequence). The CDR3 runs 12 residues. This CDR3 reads CASSFTGYEQYF. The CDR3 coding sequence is TGTGCCAGCAGCTTCACAGGGTACGAGCAGTACTTC.

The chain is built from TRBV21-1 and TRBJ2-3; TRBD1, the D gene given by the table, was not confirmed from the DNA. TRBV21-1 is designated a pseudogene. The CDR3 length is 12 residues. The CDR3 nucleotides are TGTGCCAGCAGCATGGCGCCAGATACGCAGTATTTT. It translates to CASSMAPDTQYF.

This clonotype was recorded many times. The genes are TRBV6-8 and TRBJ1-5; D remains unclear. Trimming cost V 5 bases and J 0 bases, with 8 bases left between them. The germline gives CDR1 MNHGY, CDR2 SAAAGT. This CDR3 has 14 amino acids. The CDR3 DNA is TGTGCCAGCAGTCTGAGTTATAGCAATCAGCCCCAGCATTTT. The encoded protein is CASSLSYSNQPQHF.

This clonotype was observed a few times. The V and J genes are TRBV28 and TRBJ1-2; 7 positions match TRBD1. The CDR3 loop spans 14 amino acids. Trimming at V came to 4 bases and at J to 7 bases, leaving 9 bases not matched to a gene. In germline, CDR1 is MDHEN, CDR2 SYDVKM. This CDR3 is CASSSPEGASGYTF. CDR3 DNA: TGTGCCAGCAGTTCTCCAGAGGGGGCCTCTGGCTACACCTTC.

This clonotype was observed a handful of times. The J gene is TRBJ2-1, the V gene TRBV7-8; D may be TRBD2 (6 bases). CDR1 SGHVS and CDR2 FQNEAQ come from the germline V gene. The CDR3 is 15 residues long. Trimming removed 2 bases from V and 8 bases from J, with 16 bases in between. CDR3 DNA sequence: TGTGCCAGCAGCTTACCGGGACTGGCTGGGGATGAGCAGTTCTTC. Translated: CASSLPGLAGDEQFF.

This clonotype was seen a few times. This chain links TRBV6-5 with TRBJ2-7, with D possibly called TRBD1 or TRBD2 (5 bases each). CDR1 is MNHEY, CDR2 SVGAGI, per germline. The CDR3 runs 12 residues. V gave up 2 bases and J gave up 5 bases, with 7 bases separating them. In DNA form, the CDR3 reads TGTGCCAGCAGTTACGGGACCCACGAGCAGTACTTC. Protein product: CASSYGTHEQYF.

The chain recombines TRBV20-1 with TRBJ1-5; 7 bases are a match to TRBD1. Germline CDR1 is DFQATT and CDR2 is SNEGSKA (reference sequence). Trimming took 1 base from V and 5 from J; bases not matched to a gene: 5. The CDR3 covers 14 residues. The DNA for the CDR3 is TGCAGTGCTAGAGCCCAGGGGGTGCATCAGCCCCAGCATTTT. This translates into CSARAQGVHQPQHF.

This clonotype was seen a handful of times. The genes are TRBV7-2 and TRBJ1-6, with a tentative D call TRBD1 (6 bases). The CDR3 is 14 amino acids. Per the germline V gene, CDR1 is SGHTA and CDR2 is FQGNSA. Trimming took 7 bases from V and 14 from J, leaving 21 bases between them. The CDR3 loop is CASTRGIQGSALHF. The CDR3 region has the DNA TGTGCCAGCACCAGGGGTATACAGGGTTCGGCCCTCCACTTT.